The 8 T cell receptor beta chains below were found in one sample sequenced in a study of blood T cell repertoires in COVID-19 (dated by TCRdb to the early 2020s). The library was made by the immunoSEQ multiplex PCR assay. TCRdb carries this immuneACCESS record with in-frame sequences only. Its versions omit some clonotypes, under half of them owing to an unresolved V gene in the studies checked, with the rest unexplained. The sample table shows under 75,000 clones, and around 80% are seen once. The ten largest make up approximately 7% of the sample. Sequencing was performed on peripheral blood. All receptors derive from a man in his sixties with acute or convalescent COVID-19.

The V and J genes are TRBV6-4 and TRBJ2-1; 7 bases match TRBD2. With V trimmed by 3 bases and J by 9 bases, 8 bases remained unmatched. CDR1 MRHNA and CDR2 SNTAGT come from the germline V gene. CDR3 size: 14 residues. CDR3 DNA sequence: TGTGCCAGCAGTGAATTGCAGGGAGGGACTGAGCAGTTCTTC. Amino acid sequence: CASSELQGGTEQFF.

This clone appeared a few times. The chain combines TRBV11-1 with TRBJ1-1, with D possibly TRBD1 on 6 matching bases. The CDR3 length is 13 residues. The V end was cut by 4 bases, the J end by 2 bases, with 8 bases between. Per the germline V gene, CDR1 is SGHAT and CDR2 is FQDESV (reference sequence). CDR3 coding DNA: TGTGCCAGCAGCTCGGACAGTAACACTGAAGCTTTCTTT. Residues: CASSSDSNTEAFF.

The gene calls are TRBV11-1 and TRBJ2-1; 8 bases map to TRBD2. The CDR3 contains 12 residues. Germline V gene sequence: CDR1 SGHAT, CDR2 FQDESV (reference sequence). V was clipped by 4 bases and J by 13 bases; unmatched bases: 6. The CDR3 DNA follows: TGTGCCAGCAGCTCCCCGACTAGCGCCCAGTTCTTC. It specifies CASSSPTSAQFF.

This chain uses TRBV7-6 with TRBJ1-6; 9 nucleotides align to TRBD1. The CDR3 has 14 amino acids. V lost 4 bases to trimming and J lost 7 bases; unmatched junction nucleotides: 2. Germline-derived CDR1 and CDR2 are SGHVS and FNYEAQ. CDR3 coding DNA: TGTGCCAGCAGCTCCGGGACAGGGAATTCACCCCTCCACTTT. It yields the protein CASSSGTGNSPLHF.

This clone was recorded a few times. V usage is TRBV6-5 and J usage is TRBJ2-7; 13 nucleotides align to TRBD2. This CDR3 spans 15 amino acids. The germline V gene has CDR1 MNHEY and CDR2 SVGAGI. Trimming removed 6 bases from V and 4 bases from J; junction bases left unmatched: 6. The CDR3 DNA is TGTGCCAGCAGCTACCTACTAGCGGGGGGGTACGAGCAGTACTTC. Translating gives CASSYLLAGGYEQYF.

The chain joins TRBV4-2 to TRBJ2-2; no definite D call. The germline V and J ends were trimmed by 1 base and 1 base, with 10 bases remaining between them. Germline lookup yields CDR1 LGHNA and CDR2 YNFKEQ. The CDR3 extends over 16 amino acids. CDR3 in DNA: TGTGCCAGCAGCCAAGTAACCATGAGGAACACCGGGGAGCTGTTTTTT. Its protein product is CASSQVTMRNTGELFF.

The chain carries TRBV6-1 and TRBJ2-5; 10 bases map to TRBD1. CDR1 and CDR2 (germline): MNHNS, SASEGT. The V segment lost 2 bases and the J segment 1 base; nucleotides outside the gene matches: 1. There are 15 residues in the CDR3. The CDR3 coding sequence is TGTGCCAGCAGTGAAAGGACAGGGGGCCAAGAGACCCAGTACTTC. Translation gives CASSERTGGQETQYF.

The chain links TRBV10-3 to TRBJ1-3; possibly TRBD1 for D (6 bases). V was cut by 0 bases and J by 0 bases, with 15 bases left in between. Looked up from germline, CDR1 is ENHRY and CDR2 is SYGVKD. The CDR3 runs to 18 residues. The CDR3 here is CAISESGFGQSSGNTIYF. In DNA, the CDR3 is TGTGCCATCAGTGAGTCGGGATTTGGACAGAGCTCTGGAAACACCATATATTTT.